The sequence of this T cell receptor beta chain was determined in a study of cytomegalovirus exposure and HLA in healthy donors. Turning to this clone: Its target is unknown.

Primers: 60 Vbeta forward and 13 Jbeta reverse. Sequencing was performed with immunoSEQ multiplex PCR; in TCRdb, only in-frame clones are kept and a portion is missing. There are fewer than 120,000 clones in the sample; around 79% occur only once, and roughly 1.2% lies in the top ten. Study-wide results and limits: Immune exposure data for these donors was limited to CMV serostatus. The HLA-A and HLA-B alleles of most subjects were reportedly predicted accurately from TCR beta sequences.

Material for sequencing was PBMCs. This clonotype was obtained from a woman between 25 and 40 years old in good health and CMV-seronegative.

As DNA, the CDR3 is TGCGCCAGCAGCTTTGGAGGGGGCGGTTCACCCCTCCACTTT. Protein: CASSFGGGGSPLHF. This chain uses TRBV5-1 with TRBJ1-6, with 7 positions matching TRBD1. The CDR3 totals 14 residues. Germline loops: CDR1 SGHRS, CDR2 YFSETQ. Unmatched junction bases numbered 5, after V lost 2 bases and J lost 9 bases.